This entry lists 13 T cell receptor beta chains sequenced from one sample in a study of CD8+ T cells in alopecia areata. Treatment noted: oral pan-JAK inhibitor, 5-10 mg twice daily. RNA was isolated and reverse transcribed to cDNA, the sequencing template. Profiled with immunoSEQ multiplex PCR; TCRdb holds only in-frame clones, not every one. The sample has 180,000 or so clones; 51% are singletons. Sequencing was performed on CD8+ T cells sorted from blood, taken at roughly week 53, from a patient treated with tofacitinib. These receptors came from a human donor with alopecia areata.

The CDR3 sequence is CSVRGPTGGYTF. Here the CDR3 DNA reads TGCAGCGTCAGGGGCCCGACGGGCGGCTACACCTTC. The chain links TRBV29-1 to TRBJ1-2; tentatively, D is TRBD1 (6 bases). This CDR3 has 12 amino acids. Between the trimmed V and J ends, which lost 6 bases and 8 bases, there was a span of 16 bases. Germline V gene data show CDR1 as SQVTM and CDR2 as ANQGSEA.

The chain uses TRBV27 and TRBJ1-5, with unresolved D. Germline CDR1 and CDR2: MNHEY and SMNVEV (reference sequence). The CDR3 totals 13 residues. The V gene lost 6 bases and the J gene lost 11 bases, with 17 bases spanning the gap. The CDR3 coding sequence is TGTGCCAGCAGCTCGAACAGAATTGTTGCCCAGCATTTT. The encoded protein is CASSSNRIVAQHF.

CDR3 coding DNA: TGCGCCAGCAGCTCCGCCTACGAGCAGTACTTC. It is translated as CASSSAYEQYF. J is TRBJ2-7 and V is TRBV5-1; D unclear. This CDR3 has 11 amino acids. Germline V gene sequence: CDR1 SGHRS, CDR2 YFSETQ. V was clipped by 3 bases and J by 2 bases, with 3 bases between them.

CDR3 loop: CASSYSAEPREQFF. The CDR3 DNA is TGTGCCAGCAGTTACTCGGCGGAGCCGCGGGAGCAGTTCTTC. The chain links TRBV6-5 to TRBJ2-1; D uncertain. Germline lookup yields CDR1 MNHEY and CDR2 SVGAGI. V gave up 0 bases and J gave up 10 bases, with 13 bases separating them. The CDR3 loop spans 14 amino acids.

The chain uses TRBV7-8 and TRBJ2-3, with D perhaps matching TRBD1 (6 bases). Trimming took 5 bases from V and 9 from J, leaving 12 bases between them. This CDR3 is 12 amino acids long. Looked up from germline, CDR1 is SGHVS and CDR2 is FQNEAQ. CDR3: CASSNREGTQYF. For the CDR3, the DNA is TGTGCCAGCAGCAACAGGGAAGGCACGCAGTATTTT. The full variable domain, with the rest looked up from reference TRBV7-8 and TRBJ2-3, is GAGVSQSPRYKVAKRGQDVALRCDPISGHVSLFWYQQALGQGPEFLTYFQNEAQLDKSGLPSDRFFAERPEGSVSTLKIQRTQQEDSAVYLCASSNREGTQYFGPGTRLTVL.

The chain links TRBV5-1 to TRBJ2-7; D unresolved. The CDR3 covers 14 residues. The germline gives CDR1 SGHRS, CDR2 YFSETQ. V lost 4 bases to trimming and J lost 2 bases, with 13 bases between them. The CDR3 DNA is TGCGCCAGCAGCCCGGTGAGTCGGGCCTACGAGCAGTACTTC. Translated, it gives CASSPVSRAYEQYF. The complete variable domain, with remaining parts taken from reference TRBV5-1 and TRBJ2-7, reads KAGVTQTPRYLIKTRGQQVTLSCSPISGHRSVSWYQQTPGQGLQFLFEYFSETQRNKGNFPGRFSGRQFSNSRSEMNVSTLELGDSALYLCASSPVSRAYEQYFGPGTRLTVT.

The chain carries TRBV4-3 and TRBJ1-2, with D tentatively TRBD1 (5 bases). The V end lost 0 bases, the J end lost 8 bases, and 16 bases lay between the germline ends. The CDR3 is made up of 15 amino acids. Germline CDR1 LGHNA, CDR2 YSLEER. The CDR3 DNA sequence: TGCGCCAGCAGCCAAGATCTCAACAGGTGGGGCGGCTACACCTTC. Translating gives CASSQDLNRWGGYTF.

The table lists this clone with a few counts. CDR3 DNA: TGCAGCGCCGGACAGCGCAAAGGGACAGATACGCAGTATTTT. Protein: CSAGQRKGTDTQYF. The chain recombines TRBV29-1 with TRBJ2-3, with D possibly matching TRBD1 (6 bases). This CDR3 has 14 residues. The V end lost 7 bases, the J end lost 3 bases, and 17 bases lay between the germline ends. Germline-derived CDR1 and CDR2 are SQVTM and ANQGSEA.

The count of this clone is one. The chain employs TRBV15 and TRBJ1-5, with 7 positions matching TRBD1. J was trimmed by 7 bases and V by 2 bases; bases with no gene match: 8. Germline V CDR1 and CDR2: LNHNV, YYDKDF (reference sequence). This CDR3 is built from 15 residues. The CDR3 protein is CATSRSDRTGQPQHF. In DNA, the CDR3 is TGTGCCACCAGCAGATCGGACAGGACGGGGCAGCCCCAGCATTTT.

The chain joins TRBV7-9 to TRBJ2-1; unclear D gene. V lost 4 bases to trimming and J lost 9 bases, with 7 bases between them. Germline V CDR1 and CDR2: SEHNR, FQNEAQ (reference sequence). This CDR3 is 11 amino acids long. The CDR3 sequence: CASSYEGEQFF. The CDR3 bases are TGTGCCAGCAGCTACGAAGGTGAGCAGTTCTTC.

CDR3 DNA sequence: TGCGCCAGCAGCCAAGGAGGGGTGAGTGAGCAGTACTTC. It translates to CASSQGGVSEQYF. The chain links TRBV4-1 to TRBJ2-7; D may match TRBD1 or TRBD2 (5 bases each). The V gene lost 1 base and the J gene lost 7 bases, with 11 bases spanning the gap. The length of the CDR3 is 13 residues. Germline CDR1 MGHRA, CDR2 YSYEKL.

The chain recombines TRBV7-8 with TRBJ2-5; 11 nucleotides line up with TRBD2. CDR1 and CDR2 from the germline V gene are SGHVS and FQNEAQ. The CDR3 length is 16 residues. V was clipped by 2 bases and J by 5 bases; unmatched bases: 7. CDR3 amino acids: CASSLKLAGVVETQYF. In DNA form, the CDR3 reads TGTGCCAGCAGCTTAAAACTAGCGGGGGTTGTGGAGACCCAGTACTTC.

This clone was found a few times. CDR3 protein: CASGLPSGPRGDYGYTF. The DNA of the CDR3 is TGTGCTAGTGGTTTGCCTTCGGGACCCAGGGGAGACTATGGCTACACCTTC. This rearrangement joins TRBV12-5 to TRBJ1-2, with D perhaps TRBD1 (6 bases). The CDR3 consists of 17 residues. The germline V and J ends were trimmed by 2 bases and 3 bases, with 19 bases remaining between them. Germline V gene data show CDR1 as LGHNT and CDR2 as FRNRAP. Full variable domain (outside the CDR3, taken from reference TRBV12-5 and TRBJ1-2): DARVTQTPRHKVTEMGQEVTMRCQPILGHNTVFWYRQTMMQGLELLAYFRNRAPLDDSGMPKDRFSAEMPDATLATLKIQPSEPRDSAVYFCASGLPSGPRGDYGYTFGSGTRLTVV.